This T cell receptor (beta chain) was documented in a study of spatial heterogeneity in lung cancer. Findings and limits, study-wide: Relative to follow-up, resection was when ubiquitous expanded tumor TCRs appeared more in blood.

The V end lost 0 bases, the J end lost 5 bases, and 8 bases lay between the germline ends. This CDR3 has 14 residues. Germline lookup yields CDR1 MNHEY and CDR2 SVGEGT. Time point defined: sample taken at primary tumor resection. This clonotype was recorded a few times. Its antigen is still unknown. A single record per CDR3 protein comes from TCRdb applying MiXCR to the 5' RACE reads. Of about 40,000 distinct CDR3 sequences detected, roughly 5.4% appear once; the ten largest clones hold 25%. The chain joins TRBV6-2 or TRBV6-3 to TRBJ1-5; no firm D call. The source of this sequence is a female donor with early-stage non-small cell lung cancer. Material: PBMCs, obtained at surgery. CDR3 nucleotide sequence: TGTGCCAGCAGTTACTCGTCCGGCTATCAGCCCCAGCATTTT. Its protein product is CASSYSSGYQPQHF.